The table lists the clone carrying this T cell receptor (beta chain) with a count of one. The antigen is undetermined. This sample was taken from a study of shared clonotypes between healthy human individuals. CD45RO-negative, CCR7-positively selected cells formed the naive CD8 fraction, excluding terminally differentiated effector memory CD45RA+ cells. There were only Caucasian adults among the donors, and all lived in Nashville, Tennessee. Data came from immunoSEQ multiplex PCR; TCRdb stores just in-frame clones and leaves some out. Of millions of clones in the sample, 93% were seen once. The length of the CDR3 is 14 residues. CDR1 is SEHNR, CDR2 FQNEAQ, per germline (reference sequence). Losses at the gene ends were 11 bases for V and 4 bases for J; bases not matched to a gene: 12. Whole-study findings and limits: Non-shared clonotypes showed lower generation probabilities than clonotypes common to all four donors. Only blood was sampled, and tissue TCR repertoires likely differ from blood ones. A generally larger estimated richness was seen in naive subsets than in memory subsets.

Material for sequencing was naive CD8+ T cells from PBMCs. The chain carries TRBV7-9 and TRBJ2-3; 7 bases match TRBD2. The receptor comes from a man between 18 and 29 years old in good health. Some clones in this sample may be carry-over from other donors' samples. The DNA of the CDR3 is TGTGCCCCGGCTTACGGCGGGAGCCCAGATACGCAGTATTTT. It yields the protein CAPAYGGSPDTQYF. The full variable domain, completed using reference TRBV7-9 and TRBJ2-3, is DTGVSQNPRHKITKRGQNVTFRCDPISEHNRLYWYRQTLGQGPEFLTYFQNEAQLEKSRLLSDRFSAERPKGSFSTLEIQRTEQGDSAMYLCAPAYGGSPDTQYFGPGTRLTVL.